This record looks at one T cell receptor beta chain sequence and its context. No antigen is known for it. The data were obtained in a study of shared clonotypes between healthy human individuals. Study-level results: With a handful of donors compared, around 4.7% of naive CD4 clonotypes were shared.

The test was conducted at deep level. Using immunoSEQ multiplex PCR, the repertoire was profiled, and TCRdb retains in-frame clones only, with some absent. The table lists roughly 1.4 million clones, about 98.5% of them singletons, with 0.3% to 0.45% in the top ten. The sample consisted of naive CD4+ T cells sorted from blood. Subset here: CD45RA+ positively selected. This TCR came from a man under 40 in good health.

The CDR3 nucleotides are TGTGCCAGCTCACCCCCGGGGACACTAATAAACAATGAGCAGTTCTTC. Protein: CASSPPGTLINNEQFF. The chain carries TRBV18 and TRBJ2-1; D perhaps matches TRBD1 (6 bases). CDR1 and CDR2 from the germline V gene are KGHSH and LQKENI. V was clipped by 3 bases and J by 5 bases, with 17 bases between them. The CDR3 spans 16 residues.